This T cell receptor beta chain was obtained from a study of regulatory T cells in long-lasting Graves disease (dated by TCRdb to 2020 to 2023). At the level of the whole study: To count as having persistent Graves' disease, a patient had to have received antithyroid drug treatment for over 5 years with TSH receptor autoantibodies remaining persistently positive. This study used TCR sequencing and RNA sequencing of peripheral blood to compare persistent Graves' disease patients against newly diagnosed Graves' disease patients. The study was registered as a clinical trial and conducted in China. A total of 35 or so samples underwent TCR sequencing: around 13 from persistent and some 20 from newly diagnosed Graves' disease patients. On average, persistent Graves' disease patients in the clinical cohort had been on antithyroid drugs for approximately ten years. Overall study outcomes, separate from this receptor: Only the TCR beta chain was sequenced and analyzed. Compared with newly diagnosed patients, patients with persistent Graves' disease had lower TCR Shannon entropy and fewer highly expanded clones, which suggests clonal expansion. Preferential use of TRBV28, TRBJ1-2 and TRBJ2-5 was observed in persistent disease, whereas TRBV20-1 and TRBJ2-1 were favored in newly diagnosed disease. Because the primary lesion, thyroid tissue, could not be accessed, the study looked at peripheral blood alone. The authors noted that the small sample size was a limitation that may lower accuracy. More public clonotypes were shared among persistent patients (approximately 3,000) than among newly diagnosed patients (966).

CDR1 is given as LNHDA and CDR2 as SQIVND, both from the germline V gene (reference sequence). The CDR3 runs 14 amino acids, cysteine and phenylalanine included. The sequence is cut down to CDR3 DNA, 42 bases in frame from base 1. V loses 0 bases of germline sequence and J loses 4 bases, and the interval between the two ends is 9 bases. Interpreted using the paper, the time point label stands for: persistent/refractory GD, antithyroid drugs over 5 years with positive TRAb. For both TCR sequencing and RNA sequencing, RNA was extracted from PBMCs using TRIzol. The diagnosis of Graves' disease followed American Thyroid Association guidelines. Patients were recruited from an endocrinology department in Xi'an, China. Each patient gave around 9 milliliters of peripheral blood, collected in an EDTA anticoagulant tube. PBMCs were isolated by Ficoll Paque Plus density gradient separation without further T cell sorting. An Agilent 2100 Bioanalyzer and agarose gel were used to assess RNA quality, and a NanoDrop 2000 was used to measure RNA concentration.

Regarding this clonotype: The specificity of this receptor is unknown. Qualities for individual bases were not recorded, and no much larger clone is one base off.

Receptor amplification or capture employed multiplex PCR. The sequencer listed for this sample is Illumina HiSeq 4000. TCR beta libraries were built with iRepertoire HTBI primers and Arm-PCR amplification of CDR3 regions. Before sequencing, the PCR products went through gel purification. The study's own analysis went as follows. Across samples, around 62 TRBV and over 11 TRBJ segments were identified and used for gene usage analysis of CDR3 amino acid clonotypes. COPE and FqMerger were used to merge the filtered high-quality paired reads into contigs. BLAST was used to align contigs to IMGT TRBV, TRBD and TRBJ reference genes, with CDR3 defined following IMGT. Highly expanded clones were defined as clonotypes with a frequency above 0.1%. Shannon entropy served as the measure of repertoire diversity, while the Gini coefficient captured V-J evenness. Public clonotypes were defined as clonotypes shared by more than one individual. The raw public reads went through TCRdb reprocessing: fastp at Q25, MiXCR clone calling, in-frame beta chains kept. Here each entry gathers all rows of one CDR3 protein and keeps the most common genes and DNA. TCRdb's processing, not the authors', yielded these V and J calls. Present in this sample are approximately 690,000 distinct CDR3 sequences, 25% to 35% of which were seen just once. The ten largest clonotypes hold around 42% of the sample.

The input for sequencing was peripheral blood mononuclear cells (PBMCs), taken when the disease was refractory, from a patient treated with antithyroid drugs. The rearrangement joined TRBV19 to TRBJ1-1; no D gene can be assigned with confidence. This TCR came from a female donor with Graves disease. Read as DNA, the sequence is TGTGCCAGTAGTATAGAACGGAGAGGCACTGAAGCTTTCTTT. Translated, this gives CASSIERRGTEAFF.